The 14 T cell receptor beta chains below all came from one sample that was sequenced in a study of vaccination and CD4 T cells after COVID-19. Described treatment: approximately nine-day PBMC culture with coronavirus spike peptide pools or control peptides (ViraFEST assay). Oncomine TCR Beta short-read sequencing was applied to DNA from cultured CD4+ T cells. From the PCR reads, TCRdb called clonotypes with MiXCR, one entry per CDR3 protein. The sample holds 13,000 or so distinct CDR3 sequences, less than 45% seen once. These TCRs' antigens remain unknown. Sequencing was performed on CD4+ T cells from blood, cultured in vitro. The receptor set was obtained from a human donor who had recovered from COVID-19.

V is TRBV5-4 and J is TRBJ1-1; weak D call: TRBD1 (5 bases). The germline gives CDR1 SGHNT, CDR2 YYREEE (reference sequence). V lost 4 bases to trimming and J lost 1 base, with 8 bases between them. This CDR3 is 13 amino acids long. CDR3 sequence (DNA): TGTGCCAGCAGCCGTACAGGGAACACTGAAGCTTTCTTT. Translating gives CASSRTGNTEAFF.

The V and J genes are TRBV7-2 and TRBJ2-5; TRBD2 matches at 7 bases. CDR1 and CDR2 from the germline V gene are SGHTA and FQGNSA. The CDR3 spans 17 residues. Losses at the gene ends were 1 base for V and 1 base for J; bases not matched to a gene: 9. Written as DNA, the CDR3 is TGTGCCAGCAGCTTAGGCGCTCGTGCTAGCGGCCAAGAGACCCAGTACTTC. This gives the protein CASSLGARASGQETQYF.

The V gene is TRBV20-1, the J gene TRBJ1-4; D uncertain. Germline V gene data show CDR1 as DFQATT and CDR2 as SNEGSKA (reference sequence). The CDR3 contains 14 residues. The germline V and J ends were trimmed by 6 bases and 3 bases, with 14 bases remaining between them. CDR3 loop: CSARSGQPNEKLFF. The DNA of the CDR3 is TGCAGTGCCAGAAGCGGTCAGCCTAATGAAAAACTGTTTTTT.

This clonotype has only a few counts. V gene TRBV6-1 combines with J gene TRBJ2-7; TRBD2 matches 7 bases. The V and J ends lost 6 bases and 4 bases, in that order; junction bases with no gene match: 15. This CDR3 region has 16 residues. Germline CDR1 reads MNHNS; CDR2 reads SASEGT. The CDR3 region is CASRAIAGAEGYEQYF. The CDR3 DNA is TGTGCCAGCAGGGCAATCGCGGGAGCTGAGGGATACGAGCAGTACTTC.

As DNA, the CDR3 is TGTGCCAGCAGCCCGGCCGCGTTAGTTCATGGCTACACCTTC. It codes for CASSPAALVHGYTF. The chain is built from TRBV7-2 and TRBJ1-2; the D is unclear. Deletions cut 5 bases from V and 6 bases from J, with 16 bases between. The CDR3 has 14 residues. Germline V CDR1 and CDR2: SGHTA, FQGNSA.

This chain joins TRBV4-1 and TRBJ1-5, with 8 bases identical to TRBD1. V was clipped by 2 bases and J by 3 bases; unmatched bases: 6. Germline V gives CDR1 MGHRA, CDR2 YSYEKL. CDR3 length: 16 residues. The chain's CDR3 is CASSQYRDRPNQPQHF. DNA for the CDR3: TGCGCCAGCAGCCAATACCGGGACAGGCCCAATCAGCCCCAGCATTTT.

This chain connects TRBV6-5 to TRBJ2-5, with D perhaps assigned TRBD1 or TRBD2 (6 bases each). V dropped 2 bases and J dropped 5 bases, with 18 bases sitting between them. CDR1 and CDR2 from the germline V gene are MNHEY and SVGAGI. There are 16 residues in the CDR3. The CDR3 protein is CASSYQQGFRGETQYF. DNA of the CDR3: TGTGCCAGCAGTTACCAGCAGGGGTTCCGGGGGGAGACCCAGTACTTC.

The genes are TRBV18 and TRBJ2-1, with D unclear. This CDR3 contains 18 residues. Germline loops: CDR1 KGHSH, CDR2 LQKENI. Trimming took off 4 bases at V and 5 bases at J, with 24 bases between the two ends. CDR3 loop: CASSLTLSTSGSNNEQFF. In nucleotides, the CDR3 is TGTGCCAGCTCACTAACACTAAGCACGTCAGGTTCCAACAATGAGCAGTTCTTC.

The J gene is TRBJ2-1, the V gene TRBV7-7; unclear D gene. With 2 bases removed from V and 0 bases from J, the gap between germline ends came to 5 bases. In germline, CDR1 is SSHAT, CDR2 FNYEAQ (reference sequence). The CDR3 consists of 14 residues. CDR3: CASSLSGSYNEQFF. The CDR3 DNA reads as TGTGCCAGCAGCTTATCGGGCTCCTACAATGAGCAGTTCTTC.

The V gene is TRBV19, the J gene TRBJ2-1; 7 nucleotides line up with TRBD2. The germline V gene encodes CDR1 LNHDA and CDR2 SQIVND (reference sequence). The J segment lost 4 bases and the V segment lost 8 bases, leaving 17 bases of the junction unmatched. The CDR3 spans 17 residues. DNA for the CDR3: TGTGCCAGTGACGGGAAGGGGCGGGGGACCCTATACAATGAGCAGTTCTTC. Translating it yields CASDGKGRGTLYNEQFF.

This clonotype turned up a few times. The chain is built from TRBV20-1 and TRBJ2-1, with 7 bases aligning to TRBD2. CDR1 and CDR2 from the germline V gene are DFQATT and SNEGSKA (reference sequence). The CDR3 totals 15 residues. J lost 1 base, V lost 3 bases, and 6 bases had no gene match. This chain's CDR3 is CSASDNSGSYNEQFF. CDR3 nucleotide sequence: TGCAGTGCTAGCGATAATAGCGGGTCCTACAATGAGCAGTTCTTC.

A few counts support this clonotype. The DNA for the CDR3 is TGTGCCAGCAGCCCGGACCCGTACAGGGGATCCTACAATGAGCAGTTCTTC. It yields the protein CASSPDPYRGSYNEQFF. The chain links TRBV21-1 to TRBJ2-1; the DNA was not used to check the table's D call, TRBD1. TRBV21-1 is given as a pseudogene. This CDR3 is built from 17 residues.

The rearrangement joins TRBV7-2 to TRBJ2-2; the match to TRBD2 covers 7 bases. CDR3 size: 17 residues. From germline, CDR1 is SGHTA and CDR2 FQGNSA. V was clipped by 5 bases and J by 5 bases; unmatched bases: 14. The CDR3, as DNA: TGTGCCAGCAGCCACGGGCTGCGGGGGACTCGTACCGGGGAGCTGTTTTTT. Protein: CASSHGLRGTRTGELFF.

The genes are TRBV6-5 and TRBJ2-7; D perhaps matches TRBD2 (5 bases). Trimming took 0 bases from V and 6 from J, leaving 18 bases between them. This CDR3 has 16 residues. From germline, CDR1 is MNHEY and CDR2 SVGAGI. CDR3 protein: CASSYSRGLPASEQYF. Written as DNA, the CDR3 is TGTGCCAGCAGTTACTCTCGAGGACTGCCGGCTTCCGAGCAGTACTTC.